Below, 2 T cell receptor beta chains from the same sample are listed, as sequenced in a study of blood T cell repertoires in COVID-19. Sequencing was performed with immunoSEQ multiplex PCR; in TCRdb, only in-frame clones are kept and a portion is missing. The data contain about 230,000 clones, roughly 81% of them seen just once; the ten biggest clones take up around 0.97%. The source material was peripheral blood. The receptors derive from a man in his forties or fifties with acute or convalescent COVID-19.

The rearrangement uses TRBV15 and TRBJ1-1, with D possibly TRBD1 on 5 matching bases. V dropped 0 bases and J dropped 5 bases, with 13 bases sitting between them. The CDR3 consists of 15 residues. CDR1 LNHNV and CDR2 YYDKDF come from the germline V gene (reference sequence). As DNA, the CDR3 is TGTGCCACCAGCAGAGATCAGAGGGAGGGGACTGAAGCTTTCTTT. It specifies CATSRDQREGTEAFF. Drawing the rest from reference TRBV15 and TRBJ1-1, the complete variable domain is DAMVIQNPRYQVTQFGKPVTLSCSQTLNHNVMYWYQQKSSQAPKLLFHYYDKDFNNEADTPDNFQSRRPNTSFCFLDIRSPGLGDTAMYLCATSRDQREGTEAFFGQGTRLTVV.

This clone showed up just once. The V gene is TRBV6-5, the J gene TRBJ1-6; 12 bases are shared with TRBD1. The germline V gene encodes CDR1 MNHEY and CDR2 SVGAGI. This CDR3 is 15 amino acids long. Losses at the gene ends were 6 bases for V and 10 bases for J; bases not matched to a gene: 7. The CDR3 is CASSLGTGGWSPLHF. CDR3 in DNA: TGTGCCAGCAGCCTTGGGACAGGGGGCTGGTCACCCCTCCACTTT.